This record looks at one TCR beta chain sequence and its context. Its target is unknown. The data were obtained in a study of cytomegalovirus exposure and HLA in healthy donors. Germline CDR1 is MDHEN and CDR2 is SYDVKM. After removal of 7 bases from V and 3 bases from J, the junction contained 4 bases not matched to a gene. There are 13 residues in the CDR3. The study, taken as a whole, reports: Later analysis associated a missense DCLRE1C variant with TCR beta V- and J-gene trimming. Donor immune exposure was known only as CMV serostatus.

Vbeta (60) and Jbeta (13) primers were used in the PCR. The method was immunoSEQ multiplex PCR; TCRdb's version includes in-frame clones alone and lacks a portion of them. The table records about 120,000 clones, 74% of them present only once. The rearrangement uses TRBV28 and TRBJ1-2; 8 bases line up with TRBD1. The receptor's source is a human donor in good health. The sample comprised PBMCs. CDR3 in amino acids: CASTGGIDYGYTF. CDR3 sequence (DNA): TGTGCCAGCACAGGGGGCATTGACTATGGCTACACCTTC.